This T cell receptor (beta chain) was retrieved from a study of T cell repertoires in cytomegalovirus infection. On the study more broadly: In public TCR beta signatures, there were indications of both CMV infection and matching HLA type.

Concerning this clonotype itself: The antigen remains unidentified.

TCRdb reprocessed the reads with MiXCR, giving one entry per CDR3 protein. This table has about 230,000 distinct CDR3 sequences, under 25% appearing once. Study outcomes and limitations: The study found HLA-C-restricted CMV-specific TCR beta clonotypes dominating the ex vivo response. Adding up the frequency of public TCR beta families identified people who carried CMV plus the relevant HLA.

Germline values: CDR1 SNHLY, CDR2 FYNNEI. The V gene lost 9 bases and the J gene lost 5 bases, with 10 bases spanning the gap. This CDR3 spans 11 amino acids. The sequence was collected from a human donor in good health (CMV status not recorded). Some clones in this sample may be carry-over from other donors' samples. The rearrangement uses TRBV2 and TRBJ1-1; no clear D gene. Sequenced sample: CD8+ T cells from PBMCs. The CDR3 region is CARIERTEAFF. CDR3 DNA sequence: TGTGCCAGAATCGAGAGGACTGAAGCTTTCTTT. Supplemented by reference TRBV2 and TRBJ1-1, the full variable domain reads EPEVTQTPSHQVTQMGQEVILRCVPISNHLYFYWYRQILGQKVEFLVSFYNNEISEKSEIFDDQFSVERPDGSNFTLKIRSTKLEDSAMYFCARIERTEAFFGQGTRLTVV.